This T cell receptor (beta chain) was recovered during a study of T cell repertoires in cytomegalovirus infection. At the level of the study: Recently described HLA-C-restricted plus well-studied HLA-B-restricted CMV epitopes were used. An indication of both CMV infection and matching HLA type came from public TCR beta signatures. Broader study findings: The ex vivo response was dominated by HLA-C-restricted CMV-specific TCR beta clonotypes. CMV carriers having the relevant HLA were flagged by cumulative public TCR beta family frequency.

TCRdb redid the calling of the reads with MiXCR, one entry per CDR3 protein. The sample shows some 310,000 distinct CDR3 sequences, more than 20% of them seen only once. The V and J ends lost 2 bases and 0 bases respectively, with 7 bases between them. CDR1 and CDR2 from the germline V gene are SGHTA and FQGNSA. CDR3 length equals 14 residues. This clonotype was observed many times. What it recognizes is unknown. The rearrangement joins TRBV7-2 to TRBJ1-1, with D maybe TRBD1 (5 bases). Sequenced material: cultured PBMCs, taken from culture after CMV antigen stimulation. The clonotype originates from a human donor in good health (CMV status not recorded). Some clones in this sample may be carry-over from other donors' samples. CDR3 nucleotide sequence: TGTGCCAGCAGCTTATTAGGGGTGAACACTGAAGCTTTCTTT. It codes for CASSLLGVNTEAFF.